The present T cell receptor beta chain was sequenced within a study of Ad26.COV2.S vaccination and SARS-CoV-2 variants. Study background: Intramuscular Ad26.COV2.S doses were given once or twice, 56 days apart.

Treatment noted: 15 to 20 received Ad26.COV2.S at low or high dose, single or two shots; 5 received placebo; per-sample allocation not given. Specimens were obtained on day 63 following the first vaccine or placebo injection. Boston provided a donor who was an adult aged 18-55 years. Vaccine was an Ad26 vector expressing Wuhan-strain SARS-CoV-2 spike. CDR1 and CDR2 (germline): SGHTA, FQGTGA. The V end was cut by 2 bases, the J end by 3 bases, with 13 bases between. This CDR3 spans 15 amino acids. Study-level results: After vaccination, substantial breadth of spike-specific CD8+ and CD4+ responses was reported.

Repertoires were generated with immunoSEQ multiplex PCR, while TCRdb's copy carries only in-frame clones and drops some. This sample yields under 550,000 clones, of which 88% are seen a single time; roughly 4% belongs to the top ten. Details on this clone: The antigen remains unidentified.

The V call is TRBV7-3, the J call TRBJ2-5; D is tentatively TRBD1 or TRBD2 (5 bases each). The sequence derives from a person between 18 and 65 years old who received the Ad26.COV2.S COVID-19 vaccine or a placebo. The material was peripheral blood, obtained in a trial of Ad26.COV2.S vaccine versus placebo. Here the CDR3 DNA reads TGTGCCAGCAGCTTAGGGGGTACCTCGGAAGAGACCCAGTACTTC. Its translation is CASSLGGTSEETQYF.